This TCR beta chain was sequenced for a study of identical twins' blood T cells. Study-level background: About 50 million reads came from about 12 libraries, six alpha, six beta. The study's findings and limits: Twins shared more top CDR3 clonotypes than unrelated donors did.

The CDR3 length is 15 residues. From germline, CDR1 is SGHRS and CDR2 YFSETQ. Trimming pared 0 bases from V and 1 base from J, leaving 10 bases between. This clonotype was seen a few times. Its matching antigen is unknown. TCRdb called the 5' RACE reads again in MiXCR, with one record for every CDR3 protein. The repertoire consists of 300,000 to 450,000 distinct CDR3 sequences, with roughly 28% occurring once and the leading ten covering 6.1%. V is TRBV5-1 and J is TRBJ1-1; D unresolved. The TCR sequence derives from a woman between 18 and 55 years old in good health. Sequencing input: PBMCs. In DNA form, the CDR3 reads TGCGCCAGCAGCTTGGATCCGGGGTCGAACACTGAAGCTTTCTTT. It is translated as CASSLDPGSNTEAFF.